This T cell receptor beta chain was obtained from a study of a mutant IDH1 vaccine in newly diagnosed glioma. Across the study: Following radiotherapy alone, or alongside temozolomide cycles, vaccination was started after an interval of 4-6 weeks. Study results and caveats: Vaccine-induced responses were seen in less than 95% of patients, spanning several MHC alleles.

V was shortened by 7 bases and J by 0 bases, with 13 bases between the two germline ends. The germline CDR1 and CDR2 sequences are LNHDA and SQIVND (reference sequence). The CDR3 has 16 residues. As regards this clone: Its specificity is not known.

Generated by immunoSEQ multiplex PCR, the TCRdb table keeps only in-frame clones and is missing some. The sample holds tens of thousands of clones, 75% to 90% seen once. Time point specified: week 23, last vaccination. Alongside topical imiquimod, each dose of vaccine comprised 300 ug of mutant IDH1 20-mer peptide. The rearrangement links TRBV19 to TRBJ2-6; D might be TRBD1 (5 bases). The sample here was PBMCs, taken from a glioma patient whose treatment included an IDH1 peptide vaccine. This receptor was identified in a man younger than 30 with glioma. The CDR3 sequence: CASTPVDSSGANVLTF. In nucleotides, the CDR3 is TGTGCCAGTACCCCGGTTGACAGCTCTGGGGCCAACGTCCTGACTTTC.